This passage covers 21 T cell receptor beta chains from one sample sequenced in a study of T cell changes during pregnancy in multiple sclerosis. Using immunoSEQ multiplex PCR, the repertoire was profiled, and TCRdb retains in-frame clones only, with some absent. Of some 52,000 clones in the sample, around 94% were seen once. Sequenced material: CD4+ T cells from peripheral blood mononuclear cells, taken in the third trimester of pregnancy. The origin of the receptors is a female donor with multiple sclerosis, enrolled in a pregnancy study.

The V call is TRBV5-1, the J call TRBJ2-5, with D perhaps matching TRBD2 (5 bases). V lost 1 base to trimming and J lost 3 bases, with 10 bases between them. Per the germline V gene, CDR1 is SGHRS and CDR2 is YFSETQ. The CDR3 has 14 residues. As DNA, the CDR3 is TGCGCCAGCAGCTTGCTCAGGAGGAAAGAGACCCAGTACTTC. Its protein product is CASSLLRRKETQYF.

J is TRBJ2-7 and V is TRBV5-1; 7 bases align to TRBD1. This CDR3 spans 14 amino acids. The V segment lost 2 bases and the J segment 3 bases; nucleotides outside the gene matches: 5. Germline values: CDR1 SGHRS, CDR2 YFSETQ. The CDR3 bases are TGCGCCAGCAGCTTACAGGGGAATTTCTACGAGCAGTACTTC. It codes for CASSLQGNFYEQYF.

The chain carries TRBV10-1 and TRBJ1-1; no reliable D call. Germline CDR1 is WNHNN and CDR2 is SYGVQD (reference sequence). This CDR3 contains 13 residues. Trimming cost V 6 bases and J 2 bases, with 10 bases left between them. CDR3 region: CASSAGPNTEAFF. DNA for the CDR3: TGCGCCAGCAGCGCGGGCCCTAACACTGAAGCTTTCTTT.

This clone was detected only once. The genes are TRBV19 and TRBJ2-7; tentative D call: TRBD1 (6 bases). The CDR3 is 17 amino acids. V was trimmed by 0 bases and J by 6 bases, leaving 21 bases between them. Looked up from germline, CDR1 is LNHDA and CDR2 is SQIVND (reference sequence). CDR3 protein: CASSIEARGGPGVEQYF. The CDR3 DNA sequence: TGTGCCAGTAGTATAGAAGCCCGAGGCGGCCCAGGGGTCGAGCAGTACTTC.

The V and J genes are TRBV7-9 and TRBJ2-1; D is possibly TRBD2 (6 bases). V shed 5 bases and J shed 10 bases, with 18 bases lying between them. CDR1 is SEHNR, CDR2 FQNEAQ, per germline (reference sequence). CDR3 length equals 14 residues. The CDR3 is CASSHLWGSGEQFF. The CDR3 DNA follows: TGTGCCAGCAGCCACCTTTGGGGGAGCGGGGAGCAGTTCTTC.

The chain joins TRBV19 to TRBJ2-5; tentatively, D is TRBD2 (5 bases). Germline V gives CDR1 LNHDA, CDR2 SQIVND (reference sequence). The CDR3 runs to 15 residues. V lost 7 bases, J lost 2 bases, and 17 bases lay in between. This CDR3 reads CASTPSRGRQETQYF. CDR3 DNA: TGTGCCAGTACCCCTAGCCGAGGGAGACAAGAGACCCAGTACTTC.

This sequence joins TRBV19 and TRBJ1-2; possible D gene TRBD1, 5 bases. This CDR3 is built from 12 residues. Trimming cost V 2 bases and J 6 bases, with 7 bases left between them. From germline, CDR1 is LNHDA and CDR2 SQIVND (reference sequence). This chain's CDR3 is CASSIFRDGYTF. The CDR3 nucleotides are TGTGCCAGTAGTATATTCAGGGATGGCTACACCTTC.

V is TRBV5-6 and J is TRBJ2-4, with D hard to call. V gave up 3 bases and J gave up 8 bases, with 27 bases separating them. This CDR3 spans 18 amino acids. The germline gives CDR1 SGHDT, CDR2 YYEEEE. The CDR3 loop reads CASSSLTRSEVKWDIQYF. CDR3 coding DNA: TGTGCCAGCAGCTCTCTGACTCGCTCTGAAGTAAAGTGGGACATTCAGTACTTC.

The chain recombines TRBV27 with TRBJ1-5, with unresolved D. This CDR3 is 12 amino acids long. Trimming took 3 bases from V and 5 from J, leaving 5 bases between them. The germline V gene encodes CDR1 MNHEY and CDR2 SMNVEV (reference sequence). CDR3 nucleotides: TGTGCCAGCAGTTTTCTTGATCAGCCCCAGCATTTT. Encoded protein: CASSFLDQPQHF.

The chain uses TRBV19 and TRBJ2-1; 9 bases agree with TRBD2. V trimming: 8 bases; J trimming: 4 bases; junction bases outside the gene matches: 9. Per germline, CDR1 LNHDA and CDR2 SQIVND (reference sequence). The CDR3 spans 15 residues. This CDR3 reads CASGSGRPSYNEQFF. The DNA for the CDR3 is TGTGCCAGTGGTAGCGGGAGACCCTCATACAATGAGCAGTTCTTC.

The chain couples TRBV5-4 to TRBJ2-2; 11 bases are a match to TRBD1. V shed 4 bases, J shed 7 bases, and the junction held 6 bases outside the gene matches. This CDR3 is 15 amino acids long. The germline CDR1 and CDR2 sequences are SGHNT and YYREEE (reference sequence). The CDR3 DNA sequence: TGTGCCAGCAGCGTCGGGGACAGGGGGTACGGGGAGCTGTTTTTT. Amino acids: CASSVGDRGYGELFF.

The rearrangement links TRBV6-5 to TRBJ1-1; 7 positions match TRBD1. The CDR3 consists of 14 residues. From germline, CDR1 is MNHEY and CDR2 SVGAGI. V shed 2 bases, J shed 0 bases, and the junction held 0 bases outside the gene matches. CDR3 loop: CASSYRGLNTEAFF. The DNA of the CDR3 is TGTGCCAGCAGTTACAGGGGGCTGAACACTGAAGCTTTCTTT.

This clone was seen a single time. The chain combines TRBV7-3 with TRBJ2-1; 8 positions agree with TRBD2. The V segment lost 3 bases and the J segment 5 bases; nucleotides outside the gene matches: 6. Germline CDR1 reads SGHTA; CDR2 reads FQGTGA. The CDR3 has 15 residues. The CDR3 nucleotides are TGTGCCAGCAGCTTGGACGGGAGGGCCGACAATGAGCAGTTCTTC. Translation: CASSLDGRADNEQFF.

This chain links TRBV5-4 with TRBJ2-3; D is unresolved. The CDR3 length is 14 residues. In germline, CDR1 is SGHNT, CDR2 YYREEE (reference sequence). V shed 0 bases and J shed 2 bases, with 7 bases lying between them. CDR3 protein: CASSLDGFTDTQYF. In DNA, the CDR3 is TGTGCCAGCAGCTTGGACGGGTTCACAGATACGCAGTATTTT.

V and J are TRBV19 and TRBJ1-5; D ambiguous. V was clipped by 8 bases and J by 0 bases, with 17 bases between them. CDR3 length equals 16 residues. CDR1 LNHDA and CDR2 SQIVND come from the germline V gene (reference sequence). CDR3 amino acids: CASHKLGSNSNQPQHF. The CDR3, as DNA: TGTGCCAGTCACAAGTTGGGCAGCAATAGCAATCAGCCCCAGCATTTT.

This chain's CDR3 is CASRREMGSYEQYF. CDR3 nucleotides: TGTGCCAGCCGGCGGGAGATGGGCTCCTACGAGCAGTACTTC. The chain carries TRBV6-1 and TRBJ2-7; 7 bases are shared with TRBD2. CDR1 and CDR2 (germline): MNHNS, SASEGT. V gave up 8 bases and J gave up 0 bases; unmatched junction bases: 7. This CDR3 is built from 14 residues.

The genes are TRBV30 and TRBJ1-2; maybe TRBD1 (6 bases). Trimming left V 7 bases short and J 5 bases short, with 8 bases between. Germline V CDR1 and CDR2: GTSNPN, SVGIG (reference sequence). CDR3 length equals 10 residues. The CDR3 sequence: CASTGYGYTF. As DNA, the CDR3 is TGTGCCTCGACAGGATATGGCTACACCTTC.

This sequence joins TRBV7-2 and TRBJ1-2; 8 bases align to TRBD1. J was trimmed by 3 bases and V by 1 base; bases with no gene match: 7. Germline V gene sequence: CDR1 SGHTA, CDR2 FQGNSA. The CDR3 is made up of 16 amino acids. CDR3 residues: CASSLGPPGQDYGYTF. The CDR3 DNA reads TGTGCCAGCAGCTTAGGACCCCCGGGACAGGACTATGGCTACACCTTC.

This chain uses TRBV23-1 with TRBJ2-6; D may be TRBD2 (5 bases). TRBV23-1 is noted as an ORF with a role that remains uncertain. There are 19 residues in the CDR3. V lost 2 bases to trimming and J lost 0 bases, with 17 bases between them. The CDR3 sequence: CASSQAYGDFRSGANVLTF. The CDR3 DNA reads as TGCGCCAGCAGTCAAGCATACGGGGATTTCCGCTCTGGGGCCAACGTCCTGACTTTC.

The chain is built from TRBV19 and TRBJ1-6; no clear D gene. Germline V CDR1 and CDR2: LNHDA, SQIVND (reference sequence). Trimming took 7 bases from V and 9 from J, leaving 22 bases between them. The CDR3 contains 16 residues. DNA of the CDR3: TGTGCCAGTAATCCATCCCTCCAAAGAGGTATTTCACCCCTCCACTTT. Translating gives CASNPSLQRGISPLHF.

As concerns this clone: The same CDR3 can be traced to other DNA sequences in this sample. The chain links TRBV30 to TRBJ1-2; 9 nucleotides agree with TRBD1. The CDR3 runs to 13 residues. CDR1 and CDR2 from the germline V gene are GTSNPN and SVGIG (reference sequence). Trimming removed 4 bases from V and 4 bases from J; junction bases left unmatched: 4. The CDR3 coding sequence is TGTGCCTGGAAACAGGGGGCAGGCTATGGCTACACCTTC. It encodes CAWKQGAGYGYTF.